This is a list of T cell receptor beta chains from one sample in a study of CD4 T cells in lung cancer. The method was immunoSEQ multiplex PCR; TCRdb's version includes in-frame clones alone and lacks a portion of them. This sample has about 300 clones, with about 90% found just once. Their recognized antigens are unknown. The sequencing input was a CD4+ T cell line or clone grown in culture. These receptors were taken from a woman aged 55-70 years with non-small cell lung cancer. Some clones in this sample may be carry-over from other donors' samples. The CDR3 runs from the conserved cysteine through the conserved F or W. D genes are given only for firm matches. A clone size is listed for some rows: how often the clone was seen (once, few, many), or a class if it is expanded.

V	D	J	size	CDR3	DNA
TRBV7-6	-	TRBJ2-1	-	CASSPYALGEQFF	TGTGCCAGCAGCCCTTACGCCCTGGGTGAGCAGTTCTTC
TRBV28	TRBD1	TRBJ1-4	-	CASSAGDRVNEKLFF	TGTGCCAGCAGTGCCGGGGACAGGGTTAATGAAAAACTGTTTTTT
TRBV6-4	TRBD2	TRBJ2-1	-	CASSDGTSGNEQFF	TGTGCCAGCAGTGACGGGACTAGCGGGAATGAGCAGTTCTTC
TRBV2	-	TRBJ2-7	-	CASSRGTTGEQYF	TGTGCCAGCAGTCGGGGGACGACGGGCGAGCAGTACTTC
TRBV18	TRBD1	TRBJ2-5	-	CASSPFRDRALETQYF	TGTGCCAGCTCACCATTCCGGGACAGGGCATTAGAGACCCAGTACTTC
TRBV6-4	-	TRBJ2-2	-	CASSSTGNTGELFF	TGTGCCAGCAGTTCGACTGGGAACACCGGGGAGCTGTTTTTT
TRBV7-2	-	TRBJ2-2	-	CASSFLGPNTGELFF	TGTGCCAGCAGCTTCTTGGGCCCGAACACCGGGGAGCTGTTTTTT
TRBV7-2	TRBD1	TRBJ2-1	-	CASSSDRGYNEQFF	TGTGCCAGCAGCTCGGACAGGGGGTACAATGAGCAGTTCTTC
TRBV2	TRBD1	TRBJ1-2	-	CASSLETTGDYTF	TGTGCCAGCAGTCTCGAGACCACAGGGGACTACACCTTC
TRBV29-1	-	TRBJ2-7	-	CSVRSLGGGNYEQYF	TGCAGCGTCCGTAGTCTAGGAGGGGGAAACTACGAGCAGTACTTC
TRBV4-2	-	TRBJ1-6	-	CASSQDRSRAVDNSPLHF	TGTGCCAGCAGCCAAGATAGGTCTAGAGCCGTGGATAATTCACCCCTCCACTTT
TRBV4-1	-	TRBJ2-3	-	CASSHPDTDTQYF	TGCGCCAGCAGCCACCCCGATACAGATACGCAGTATTTT
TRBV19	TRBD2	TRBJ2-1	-	CASSTTSGSYNEQFF	TGTGCCAGTAGCACGACTAGCGGGTCCTACAATGAGCAGTTCTTC
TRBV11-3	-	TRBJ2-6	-	CASSRTESRQSRANVLTF	TGTGCCAGCAGCAGGACTGAATCTCGACAAAGTCGGGCCAACGTCCTGACTTTC
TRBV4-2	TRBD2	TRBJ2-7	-	CASSNRNLYLAGTYEQYF	TGTGCCAGCAGCAATCGTAATCTTTACCTAGCGGGAACCTACGAGCAGTACTTC
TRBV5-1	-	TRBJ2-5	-	CASSLALVTYGQETQYF	TGCGCCAGCAGCTTGGCCTTGGTGACTTACGGGCAAGAGACCCAGTACTTC
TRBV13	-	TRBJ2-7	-	CASSPGRDGSSYEQYF	TGTGCCAGCAGCCCAGGCAGGGACGGCAGCAGCTACGAGCAGTACTTC
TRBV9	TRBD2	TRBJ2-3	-	CASSVGLAGGNTDTQYF	TGTGCCAGCAGCGTAGGGCTAGCGGGGGGGAATACAGATACGCAGTATTTT
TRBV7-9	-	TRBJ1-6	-	CASSPDVPYNSPLHF	TGTGCCAGCAGCCCGGATGTCCCCTATAATTCACCCCTCCACTTT
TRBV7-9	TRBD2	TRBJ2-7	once	CASSSSGGDEQYF	TGTGCCAGCAGCTCTAGCGGGGGGGACGAGCAGTACTTC
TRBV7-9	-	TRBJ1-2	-	CASNSWLHWGYTF	TGTGCCAGCAACTCGTGGCTACACTGGGGCTACACCTTC
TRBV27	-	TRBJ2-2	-	CASSLWMGELFF	TGTGCCAGCAGTTTATGGATGGGGGAGCTGTTTTTT
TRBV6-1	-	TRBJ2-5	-	CARGGGRAGETQYF	TGTGCCAGAGGGGGAGGGAGGGCCGGAGAGACCCAGTACTTC
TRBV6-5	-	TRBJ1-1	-	CASSHPGNTEAFF	TGTGCCAGCTCACATCCCGGGAACACTGAAGCTTTCTTT
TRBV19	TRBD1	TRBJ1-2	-	CASSSSTGVYGYTF	TGTGCCAGTAGTAGCTCGACAGGGGTCTATGGCTACACCTTC
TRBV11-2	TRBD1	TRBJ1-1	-	CASSLDSGGAFF	TGTGCCAGCAGCTTAGATTCAGGGGGGGCTTTCTTT
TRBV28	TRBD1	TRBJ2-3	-	CASSLRDRGTDTQYF	TGTGCCAGCAGCCTACGGGACAGGGGCACAGATACGCAGTATTTT
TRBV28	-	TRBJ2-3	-	CASSLRGPERDTQYF	TGTGCCAGCAGTTTAAGGGGACCCGAACGAGATACGCAGTATTTT
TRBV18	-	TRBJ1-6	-	CASSPPEGHNSPLHF	TGTGCCAGCTCACCACCGGAGGGCCACAATTCACCCCTCCACTTT
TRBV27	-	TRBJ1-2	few	CASSLSGAHYYGYTF	TGTGCCAGCAGTTTATCAGGGGCCCACTACTATGGCTACACCTTC